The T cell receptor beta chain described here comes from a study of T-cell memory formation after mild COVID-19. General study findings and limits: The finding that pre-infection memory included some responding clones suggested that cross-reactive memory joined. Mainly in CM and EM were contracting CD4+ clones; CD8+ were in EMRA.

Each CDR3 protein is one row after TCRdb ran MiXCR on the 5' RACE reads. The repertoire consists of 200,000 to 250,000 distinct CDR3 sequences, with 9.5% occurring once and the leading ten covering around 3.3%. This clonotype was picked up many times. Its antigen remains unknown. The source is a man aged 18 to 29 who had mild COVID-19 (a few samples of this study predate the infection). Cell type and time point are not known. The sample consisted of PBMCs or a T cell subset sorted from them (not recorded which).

CDR3 loop: CASSQVTGPGEQYF. CDR3 nucleotide sequence: TGTGCCAGCAGCCAGGTTACAGGGCCGGGAGAGCAGTACTTC. This chain connects TRBV4-2 to TRBJ2-7; D possibly corresponds to TRBD1 (6 bases). The CDR3 runs to 14 residues. Germline V lookup: CDR1 LGHNA, CDR2 YNFKEQ. V was shortened by 3 bases and J by 7 bases, with 16 bases between the two germline ends.